The 25 T cell receptor beta chains below all came from one sample that was sequenced in a study of blood T cell repertoires in COVID-19. The repertoire was sequenced with immunoSEQ multiplex PCR; TCRdb's copy has only in-frame clones and lacks some. The sample consists of approximately 140,000 clones, about nine tenths of them appearing once. Sequencing was performed on peripheral blood. The receptors were gathered from a man aged 45-65 years with active or convalescent COVID-19.

V usage is TRBV11-2 and J usage is TRBJ2-7; 7 bases are a match to TRBD1. V lost 1 base, J lost 2 bases, and 2 bases stayed unmatched. The germline V gene encodes CDR1 SGHAT and CDR2 FQNNGV. The CDR3 spans 14 residues. CDR3 sequence reads: CASSLGQGTYEQYF. The CDR3 nucleotides read TGTGCCAGCAGCTTAGGACAGGGTACCTACGAGCAGTACTTC.

V is TRBV28 and J is TRBJ2-1; 9 bases agree with TRBD2. This CDR3 is 16 amino acids long. CDR1 MDHEN and CDR2 SYDVKM come from the germline V gene. V shed 6 bases, J shed 4 bases, and the junction held 10 bases outside the gene matches. CDR3 coding DNA: TGTGCCAGCAGCAACTTGCGTAGCGGGGGATACAATGAGCAGTTCTTC. Encoded protein: CASSNLRSGGYNEQFF.

V gene TRBV5-1 combines with J gene TRBJ2-3, with D possibly matching TRBD2 (6 bases). With 7 bases removed from V and 4 bases from J, the gap between germline ends came to 13 bases. CDR3 size: 13 residues. Germline V CDR1 and CDR2: SGHRS, YFSETQ. CDR3: CASGTDPPDTQYF. The CDR3 DNA reads as TGCGCCAGCGGGACTGACCCCCCAGATACGCAGTATTTT.

This sequence joins TRBV2 and TRBJ1-4, with 7 nucleotides matching TRBD1. The CDR3 is made up of 14 amino acids. Trimming cost V 6 bases and J 8 bases; bases outside gene matches: 9. CDR1 and CDR2 (germline): SNHLY, FYNNEI. CDR3 in DNA: TGTGCCAGCAGGGCTGACAGGGAGTTCGAAAAACTGTTTTTT. Amino acid sequence: CASRADREFEKLFF.

This clone was observed many times. This rearrangement joins TRBV27 to TRBJ2-1; no reliable D call. The germline V gene encodes CDR1 MNHEY and CDR2 SMNVEV (reference sequence). V was shortened by 5 bases and J by 0 bases, with 5 bases between the two germline ends. CDR3 size: 13 residues. This chain's CDR3 is CASSISSYNEQFF. In DNA, the CDR3 is TGTGCCAGCAGTATTAGCTCCTACAATGAGCAGTTCTTC.

The DNA of the CDR3 is TGTGCCAGCAGCCAGACCGGCACACAGGGTTTCGCTGAAGCTTTCTTT. This gives the protein CASSQTGTQGFAEAFF. The V gene is TRBV9, the J gene TRBJ1-1, with a weak D call TRBD1 (6 bases). V was pared by 4 bases and J by 6 bases, with 22 bases between. This CDR3 region has 16 residues. Germline V CDR1 and CDR2: SGDLS, YYNGEE.

The sample holds one count of this clone. V is TRBV28 and J is TRBJ2-6; 11 bases line up with TRBD1. Looked up from germline, CDR1 is MDHEN and CDR2 is SYDVKM. This CDR3 spans 17 amino acids. The V segment lost 6 bases and the J segment 0 bases; nucleotides outside the gene matches: 4. Here the CDR3 reads CASRTGTGGSGANVLTF. The CDR3 DNA follows: TGTGCCAGCAGGACCGGGACAGGGGGCTCTGGGGCCAACGTCCTGACTTTC.

This chain joins TRBV15 and TRBJ2-7; TRBD2 might be the D (5 bases). This CDR3 region has 14 residues. V was trimmed by 3 bases and J by 2 bases, leaving 11 bases between them. Germline CDR1 reads LNHNV; CDR2 reads YYDKDF (reference sequence). CDR3 residues: CATSRVANPYEQYF. In DNA form, the CDR3 reads TGTGCCACCAGCAGGGTAGCGAACCCCTACGAGCAGTACTTC.

The V call is TRBV28, the J call TRBJ1-2, with D possibly matching TRBD1 (5 bases). The CDR3 sequence is 11 residues long. Deletions cut 5 bases from V and 8 bases from J, with 9 bases between. Per germline, CDR1 MDHEN and CDR2 SYDVKM. The CDR3 loop is CASSGGWGYTF. The CDR3 DNA reads as TGTGCCAGCAGTGGGGGGTGGGGCTACACCTTC.

The chain is built from TRBV7-9 and TRBJ2-1, with D hard to call. CDR3 length: 13 residues. From germline, CDR1 is SEHNR and CDR2 FQNEAQ (reference sequence). V lost 5 bases and J lost 5, with 10 bases in between. CDR3 in amino acids: CASSVGGHNEQFF. The CDR3, as DNA: TGTGCCAGCAGCGTAGGTGGGCACAATGAGCAGTTCTTC.

The chain joins TRBV15 to TRBJ2-7; 7 bases are shared with TRBD1. The CDR3 is 16 amino acids. Germline CDR1 LNHNV, CDR2 YYDKDF (reference sequence). V trimming: 3 bases; J trimming: 3 bases; junction bases outside the gene matches: 11. CDR3 region: CATSSPRDRIFYEQYF. Here the CDR3 DNA reads TGTGCCACCAGCAGTCCCCGGGACAGAATCTTCTACGAGCAGTACTTC.

In this sample, this clone turned up a few times. The chain combines TRBV7-8 with TRBJ1-4, with 8 bases aligning to TRBD1. The CDR3 sequence is 13 residues long. V gave up 5 bases and J gave up 7 bases; unmatched junction bases: 3. Germline values: CDR1 SGHVS, CDR2 FQNEAQ. The CDR3 reads CASSHGTGEKLFF. The CDR3 bases are TGTGCCAGCAGCCACGGGACAGGTGAAAAACTGTTTTTT.

CDR3 coding DNA: TGTGCCACCTCCTTGCTAACAGGGGTCGCTGAAGCTTTCTTT. Translation gives CATSLLTGVAEAFF. The gene calls are TRBV28 and TRBJ1-1; 7 nucleotides match TRBD1. The germline gives CDR1 MDHEN, CDR2 SYDVKM. The ends lost 10 bases at V and 6 bases at J; junction bases unmatched: 14. The CDR3 consists of 14 residues.

V is TRBV9 and J is TRBJ2-1; 11 nucleotides match TRBD2. Germline trimming cut 0 bases from V and 2 bases from J; bases unmatched to any gene: 10. CDR3 length: 19 residues. Germline CDR1 SGDLS, CDR2 YYNGEE. The CDR3 coding sequence is TGTGCCAGCAGCGTAGTCGGGGCTAGCGGGAGGCCGACCTACAATGAGCAGTTCTTC. Its translation: CASSVVGASGRPTYNEQFF.

This rearrangement joins TRBV7-2 to TRBJ1-1, with TRBD1 identical over 8 bases. CDR1 and CDR2 from the germline V gene are SGHTA and FQGNSA. The CDR3 sequence is 14 residues long. V dropped 6 bases and J dropped 2; count of bases not matched to a gene: 5. As DNA, the CDR3 is TGTGCCAGCAGTCCGGACAGGGTAAACACTGAAGCTTTCTTT. It yields the protein CASSPDRVNTEAFF.

The chain couples TRBV5-1 to TRBJ1-2, with TRBD1 as a possible D gene (5 bases). V lost 1 base and J lost 4, with 8 bases in between. Per the germline V gene, CDR1 is SGHRS and CDR2 is YFSETQ. The CDR3 runs 13 residues. This CDR3 reads CASSLSTVYGYTF. CDR3 in DNA: TGCGCCAGCAGCTTGTCGACAGTCTATGGCTACACCTTC.

The CDR3 protein is CASSHLRGGGTDTQYF. The CDR3 coding sequence is TGTGCCAGCAGCCACCTCCGCGGGGGGGGGACAGATACGCAGTATTTT. The chain recombines TRBV14 with TRBJ2-3; 9 bases agree with TRBD2. Germline trimming cut 3 bases from V and 3 bases from J; bases unmatched to any gene: 7. This CDR3 is built from 16 residues. In germline, CDR1 is SGHDN, CDR2 FVKESK.

The J gene is TRBJ1-2, the V gene TRBV27; D is unclear. The V end lost 6 bases, the J end lost 0 bases, and 11 bases lay between the germline ends. Germline lookup yields CDR1 MNHEY and CDR2 SMNVEV (reference sequence). The CDR3 is made up of 14 amino acids. The CDR3 DNA is TGTGCCAGCAGCCGCGGTCCGGCTAACTATGGCTACACCTTC. Protein: CASSRGPANYGYTF.

Here the CDR3 DNA reads TGTGCCAGCAGTTTAAGTAGGACACTTAATGAAAAACTGTTTTTT. Translation: CASSLSRTLNEKLFF. V is TRBV27 and J is TRBJ1-4, with D perhaps matching TRBD1 (5 bases). V was clipped by 2 bases and J by 4 bases, with 11 bases between them. The germline V gene has CDR1 MNHEY and CDR2 SMNVEV (reference sequence). CDR3 size: 15 residues.

The CDR3 DNA sequence: TGTGCCAGCAGTTTACGGTATCAGCCCCAGCATTTT. Translating it yields CASSLRYQPQHF. The chain joins TRBV28 to TRBJ1-5; D is undetermined. V dropped 2 bases and J dropped 5 bases, with 4 bases sitting between them. This CDR3 comprises 12 residues. Germline values: CDR1 MDHEN, CDR2 SYDVKM.

The V call is TRBV5-5, the J call TRBJ2-5; 8 positions agree with TRBD1. The CDR3 has 16 residues. The germline gives CDR1 SGHKS, CDR2 YYEKEE (reference sequence). The ends lost 2 bases at V and 0 bases at J; junction bases unmatched: 6. The CDR3 DNA reads TGTGCCAGCAGCTTTACAGGGGGAACGTACCAAGAGACCCAGTACTTC. Residues: CASSFTGGTYQETQYF. Variable domain in full (rest from reference TRBV5-5 and TRBJ2-5): DAGVTQSPTHLIKTRGQQVTLRCSPISGHKSVSWYQQVLGQGPQFIFQYYEKEERGRGNFPDRFSARQFPNYSSELNVNALLLGDSALYLCASSFTGGTYQETQYFGPGTRLLVL.

The chain recombines TRBV19 with TRBJ2-5; 10 nucleotides match TRBD2. In germline, CDR1 is LNHDA, CDR2 SQIVND (reference sequence). The length of the CDR3 is 15 residues. V was pared by 0 bases and J by 7 bases, with 5 bases of the junction left unmatched. CDR3 sequence (DNA): TGTGCCAGTAGTATAGATCTAGCGGGAGTGAGGACCCAGTACTTC. Amino acid sequence: CASSIDLAGVRTQYF.

V usage is TRBV7-2 and J usage is TRBJ2-2; 8 nucleotides line up with TRBD2. With 2 bases clipped from V and 6 bases from J, the junction kept 8 bases outside the gene matches. Germline CDR1 reads SGHTA; CDR2 reads FQGNSA. The CDR3 has 16 residues. CDR3 DNA: TGTGCCAGCAGCTTATGGGGGCTAGCGGGCCCCGGGGAGCTGTTTTTT. As protein: CASSLWGLAGPGELFF.

This sequence joins TRBV19 and TRBJ2-4, with D perhaps matching TRBD1 (6 bases). This CDR3 comprises 11 residues. The germline gives CDR1 LNHDA, CDR2 SQIVND (reference sequence). Between the trimmed V and J ends, which lost 8 bases and 7 bases, there was a span of 9 bases. CDR3 nucleotides: TGTGCCAGTTTACAGGGCAACATTCAGTACTTC. This sequence encodes CASLQGNIQYF.

This chain uses TRBV4-1 with TRBJ2-3, with 12 bases matching TRBD2. The germline V gene has CDR1 MGHRA and CDR2 YSYEKL. The CDR3 extends over 16 amino acids. The V gene end was trimmed by 4 bases and the J gene end by 6 bases; junction bases not matched to a gene: 8. For the CDR3, the DNA is TGCGCCAGCAGCCCGGAACTAGCGGGAGGATCCGATACGCAGTATTTT. Protein product: CASSPELAGGSDTQYF.